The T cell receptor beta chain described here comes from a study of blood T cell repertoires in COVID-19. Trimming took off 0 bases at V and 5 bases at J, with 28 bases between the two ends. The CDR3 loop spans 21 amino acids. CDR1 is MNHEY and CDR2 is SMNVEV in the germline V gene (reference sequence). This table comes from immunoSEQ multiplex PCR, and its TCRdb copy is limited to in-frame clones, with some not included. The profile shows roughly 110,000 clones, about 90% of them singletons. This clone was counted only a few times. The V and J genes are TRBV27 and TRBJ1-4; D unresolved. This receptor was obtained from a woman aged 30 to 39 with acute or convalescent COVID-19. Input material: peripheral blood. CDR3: CASSLSSLNYEGPTGNEKLFF. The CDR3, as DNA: TGTGCCAGCAGTTTATCGAGCTTGAATTATGAGGGCCCCACGGGGAATGAAAAACTGTTTTTT. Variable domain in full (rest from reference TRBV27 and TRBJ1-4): EAQVTQNPRYLITVTGKKLTVTCSQNMNHEYMSWYRQDPGLGLRQIYYSMNVEVTDKGDVPEGYKVSRKEKRNFPLILESPSPNQTSLYFCASSLSSLNYEGPTGNEKLFFGSGTQLSVL.